This TCR beta chain was sequenced in a study of blood T cell repertoires in COVID-19. Authors' analysis steps: Amplification of reference gene primers was used by the study to estimate nucleated cell counts. Libraries were prepared by immunoSEQ multiplex PCR; TCRdb keeps only in-frame clonotypes and omits some of them. V and J calls and clone size are as listed in that table; D and trimming were resolved from the DNA. The sample shows about 190,000 clones, more than 75% of them seen only once. The CDR3 runs 13 residues. V gave up 4 bases and J gave up 2 bases; unmatched junction bases: 1. The germline gives CDR1 SEHNR, CDR2 FQNEAQ (reference sequence).

The chain couples TRBV7-9 to TRBJ2-7; 8 nucleotides align to TRBD1. The source of this sequence is a woman in her sixties with COVID-19, enrolled during active disease. Sequenced material: peripheral blood. CDR3 sequence (DNA): TGTGCCAGCAGCTGGACAGGGACCTACGAGCAGTACTTC. This translates into CASSWTGTYEQYF.